The 11 T cell receptor beta chains reported below all come from one sample, sequenced in a study of T-cell reconstitution after alpha-beta-depleted transplantation in children. The library targeted TCRbeta and was prepared with unique molecular identifiers. TCRdb analysed the PCR reads with MiXCR anew, one entry per CDR3 protein. The sample carries 300,000 to 350,000 distinct CDR3 sequences, under 20% recorded once. The source material was PBMCs, mostly from graft donor cells, sampled 360 days after TCRalphabeta/CD19-depleted stem cell transplant. The receptors stem from a male patient between 2 and 10 years old who had a stem cell transplant for acute lymphoblastic leukemia, so the T cells may come from the graft donor.

The chain combines TRBV14 with TRBJ2-1; D assignment may be TRBD1 or TRBD2 (5 bases each). Looked up from germline, CDR1 is SGHDN and CDR2 is FVKESK. Trimming removed 1 base at V and 9 bases at J, with 13 bases between. The CDR3 sequence is 14 residues long. CDR3 sequence (DNA): TGTGCCAGCAGCCAAGTCCAACGGGGCGGTGAGCAGTTCTTC. This translates into CASSQVQRGGEQFF.

The chain recombines TRBV6-1 with TRBJ2-7, with TRBD2 matching over 14 bases. This CDR3 contains 14 residues. Germline values: CDR1 MNHNS, CDR2 SASEGT. V lost 6 bases, J lost 6 bases, and 4 bases stayed unmatched. CDR3 amino acids: CASRGTSGSGEQYF. CDR3 nucleotide sequence: TGTGCCAGCAGGGGGACTAGCGGGAGTGGCGAGCAGTACTTC.

V is TRBV28 and J is TRBJ2-3, with a weak D call TRBD1 (6 bases). Trimming took off 4 bases at V and 6 bases at J, with 20 bases between the two ends. Germline-derived CDR1 and CDR2 are MDHEN and SYDVKM. The CDR3 sequence is 16 residues long. In DNA form, the CDR3 reads TGTGCCAGCAGTTGGGGGCCTGTCGGGGATAGGGATACGCAGTATTTT. Translated, it gives CASSWGPVGDRDTQYF.

This clonotype was detected a few times. This sequence joins TRBV7-2 and TRBJ1-5, with 7 bases lining up with TRBD1. The CDR3 covers 16 residues. V lost 5 bases and J lost 0; bases outside the gene matches: 7. Germline CDR1 SGHTA, CDR2 FQGNSA. The CDR3 DNA reads as TGTGCCAGCAGCCCGACAGGGCTATATAGCAATCAGCCCCAGCATTTT. Translation: CASSPTGLYSNQPQHF.

This chain's CDR3 is CAISESVEGAAIGQYF. For the CDR3, the DNA is TGTGCCATCAGTGAGTCGGTTGAGGGGGCCGCCATAGGGCAGTATTTT. The rearrangement uses TRBV10-3 and TRBJ2-3; TRBD1 matches 7 bases. The CDR3 contains 16 residues. With V trimmed by 0 bases and J by 11 bases, 14 bases remained unmatched. Germline assignment: CDR1 ENHRY and CDR2 SYGVKD.

V gene TRBV20-1 combines with J gene TRBJ1-3; D is uncertain. In germline, CDR1 is DFQATT, CDR2 SNEGSKA (reference sequence). Deletions cut 6 bases from V and 0 bases from J, with 15 bases between. The length of the CDR3 is 15 residues. The CDR3 DNA sequence: TGCAGTGCCAGACAAAGAGGCGTCTCTGGAAACACCATATATTTT. The encoded protein is CSARQRGVSGNTIYF.

In regard to this clonotype: Just one base apart from a much larger clone, this may be a read error. The genes are TRBV5-4 and TRBJ2-3, with D perhaps TRBD1 (5 bases). Per the germline V gene, CDR1 is SGHNT and CDR2 is YYREEE (reference sequence). Trimming took off 3 bases at V and 5 bases at J, with 10 bases between the two ends. CDR3 size: 13 residues. In DNA form, the CDR3 reads TGTGCCAGCAGCTCGGACAACAAAGATACGCAGTATTTT. This translates into CASSSDNKDTQYF.

This clonotype was seen a handful of times. The rearrangement links TRBV7-8 to TRBJ2-7; D gene uncertain. CDR1 and CDR2 (germline): SGHVS, FQNEAQ. The CDR3 runs 13 residues. V dropped 4 bases and J dropped 2 bases, with 9 bases sitting between them. CDR3 nucleotide sequence: TGTGCCAGCAGCTCCCTTTTCGCCTACGAGCAGTACTTC. Its translation is CASSSLFAYEQYF. Full variable domain (missing parts from reference TRBV7-8 and TRBJ2-7): GAGVSQSPRYKVAKRGQDVALRCDPISGHVSLFWYQQALGQGPEFLTYFQNEAQLDKSGLPSDRFFAERPEGSVSTLKIQRTQQEDSAVYLCASSSLFAYEQYFGPGTRLTVT.

This clonotype occurred once. The chain uses TRBV5-8 and TRBJ2-5; a weak D match, TRBD1 (6 bases). Germline assignment: CDR1 SGHTS and CDR2 YDEGEE. Trimming cost V 2 bases and J 2 bases, with 16 bases left between them. The CDR3 spans 16 residues. CDR3 sequence reads: CASSLGDRRGQETQYF. As DNA, the CDR3 is TGTGCCAGCAGCTTAGGCGACAGGCGTGGACAAGAGACCCAGTACTTC.

The sample holds many counts of this clonotype. The chain has TRBV7-9 and TRBJ1-6; 7 positions agree with TRBD1. Germline V gene sequence: CDR1 SEHNR, CDR2 FQNEAQ (reference sequence). Trimming removed 3 bases from V and 1 base from J; junction bases left unmatched: 12. The CDR3 covers 19 residues. The CDR3 here is CASSLKQGKPGSYNSPLHF. Written as DNA, the CDR3 is TGTGCCAGCAGCTTGAAACAGGGGAAACCAGGATCCTATAATTCACCCCTCCACTTT.

As DNA, the CDR3 is TGTGCCAGCAGTCGCTACAGGGGAACTGAAGCTTTCTTT. Residues: CASSRYRGTEAFF. This chain links TRBV12-3 or TRBV12-4 with TRBJ1-1; 7 bases are a match to TRBD1. The CDR3 has 13 residues. Trimming took 5 bases from V and 5 from J; bases not matched to a gene: 5.